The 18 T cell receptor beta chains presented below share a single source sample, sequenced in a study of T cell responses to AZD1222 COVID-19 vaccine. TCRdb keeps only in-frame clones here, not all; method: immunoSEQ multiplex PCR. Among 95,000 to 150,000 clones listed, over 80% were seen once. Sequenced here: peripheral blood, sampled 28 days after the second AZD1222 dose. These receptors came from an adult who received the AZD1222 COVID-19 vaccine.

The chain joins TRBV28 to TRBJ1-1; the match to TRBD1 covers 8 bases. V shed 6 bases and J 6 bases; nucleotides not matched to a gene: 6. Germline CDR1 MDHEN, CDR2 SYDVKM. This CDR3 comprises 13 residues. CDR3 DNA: TGTGCCAGCAGGCAGGGGGCATTGGCTGAAGCTTTCTTT. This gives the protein CASRQGALAEAFF.

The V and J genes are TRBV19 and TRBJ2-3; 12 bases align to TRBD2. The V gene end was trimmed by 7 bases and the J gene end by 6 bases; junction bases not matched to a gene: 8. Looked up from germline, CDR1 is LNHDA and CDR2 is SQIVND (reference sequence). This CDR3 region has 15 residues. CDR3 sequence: CASTPTSGSWDTQYF. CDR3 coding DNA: TGTGCCAGTACCCCGACTAGCGGGAGTTGGGATACGCAGTATTTT.

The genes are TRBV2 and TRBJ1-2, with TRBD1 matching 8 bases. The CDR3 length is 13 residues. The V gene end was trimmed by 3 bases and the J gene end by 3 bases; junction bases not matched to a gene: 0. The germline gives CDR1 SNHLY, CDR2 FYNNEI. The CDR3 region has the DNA TGTGCCAGCAGTGAGGACAGGGACTATGGCTACACCTTC. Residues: CASSEDRDYGYTF.

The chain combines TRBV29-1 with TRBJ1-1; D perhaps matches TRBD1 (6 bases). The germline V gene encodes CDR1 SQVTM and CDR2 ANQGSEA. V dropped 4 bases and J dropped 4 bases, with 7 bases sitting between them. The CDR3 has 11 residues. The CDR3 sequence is CSVGRGTEAFF. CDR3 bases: TGCAGCGTTGGCAGGGGCACTGAAGCTTTCTTT.

CDR3 loop: CASRRGGPSGNTIYF. The CDR3 DNA reads as TGTGCCAGCAGGAGGGGGGGACCCTCTGGAAACACCATATATTTT. This chain joins TRBV2 and TRBJ1-3; tentatively, D is TRBD1 (6 bases). There are 15 residues in the CDR3. Between the trimmed V and J ends, which lost 6 bases and 0 bases, there was a span of 12 bases. The germline V gene has CDR1 SNHLY and CDR2 FYNNEI.

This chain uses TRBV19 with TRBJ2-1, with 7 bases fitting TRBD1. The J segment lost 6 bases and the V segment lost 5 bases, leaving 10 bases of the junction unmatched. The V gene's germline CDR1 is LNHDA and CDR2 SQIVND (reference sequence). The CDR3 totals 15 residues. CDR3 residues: CASSPDRVPSNEQFF. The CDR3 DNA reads TGTGCCAGTAGTCCAGACAGGGTCCCCTCCAATGAGCAGTTCTTC.

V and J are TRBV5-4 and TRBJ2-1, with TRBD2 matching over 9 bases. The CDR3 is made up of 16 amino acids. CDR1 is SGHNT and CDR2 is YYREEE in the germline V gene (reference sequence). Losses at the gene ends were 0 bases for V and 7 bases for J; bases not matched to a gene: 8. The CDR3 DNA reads TGTGCCAGCAGCTTGGGGGCGGGAGGGCCCAGGAATGAGCAGTTCTTC. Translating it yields CASSLGAGGPRNEQFF.

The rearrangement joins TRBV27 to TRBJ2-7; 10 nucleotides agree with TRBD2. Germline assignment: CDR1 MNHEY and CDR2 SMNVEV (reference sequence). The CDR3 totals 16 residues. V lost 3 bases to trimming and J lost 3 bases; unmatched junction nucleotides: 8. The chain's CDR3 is CASSLTSAGGHYEQYF. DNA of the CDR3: TGTGCCAGCAGTTTGACATCAGCGGGAGGGCACTACGAGCAGTACTTC.

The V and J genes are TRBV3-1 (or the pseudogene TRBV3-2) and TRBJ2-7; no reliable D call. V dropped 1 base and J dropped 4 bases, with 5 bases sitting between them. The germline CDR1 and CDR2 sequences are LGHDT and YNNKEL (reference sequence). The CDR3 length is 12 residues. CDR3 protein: CASSQADYEQYF. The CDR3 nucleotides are TGTGCCAGCAGCCAAGCCGATTACGAGCAGTACTTC.

CDR3 in amino acids: CASSPRTGVGEKLFF. CDR3 DNA sequence: TGTGCCAGCTCACCCAGGACGGGGGTTGGAGAAAAACTGTTTTTT. The chain recombines TRBV18 with TRBJ1-4, with D maybe TRBD1 (5 bases). Germline V gene data show CDR1 as KGHSH and CDR2 as LQKENI. V lost 3 bases and J lost 8, with 16 bases in between. The CDR3 runs to 15 residues.

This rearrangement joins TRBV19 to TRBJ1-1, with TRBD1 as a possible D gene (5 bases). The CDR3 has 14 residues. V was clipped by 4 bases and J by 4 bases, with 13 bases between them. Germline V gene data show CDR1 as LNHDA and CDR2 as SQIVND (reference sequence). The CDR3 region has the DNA TGTGCCAGTAGTAATCCAGGGAGGTCCACTGAAGCTTTCTTT. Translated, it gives CASSNPGRSTEAFF.

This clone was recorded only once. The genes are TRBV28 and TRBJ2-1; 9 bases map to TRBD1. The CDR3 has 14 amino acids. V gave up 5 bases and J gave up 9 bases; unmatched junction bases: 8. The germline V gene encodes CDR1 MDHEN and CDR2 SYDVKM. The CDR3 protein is CASSRTGAYVEQFF. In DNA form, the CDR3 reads TGTGCCAGCAGTCGGACAGGGGCGTACGTTGAGCAGTTCTTC. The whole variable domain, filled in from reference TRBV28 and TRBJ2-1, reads DVKVTQSSRYLVKRTGEKVFLECVQDMDHENMFWYRQDPGLGLRLIYFSYDVKMKEKGDIPEGYSVSREKKERFSLILESASTNQTSMYLCASSRTGAYVEQFFGPGTRLTVL.

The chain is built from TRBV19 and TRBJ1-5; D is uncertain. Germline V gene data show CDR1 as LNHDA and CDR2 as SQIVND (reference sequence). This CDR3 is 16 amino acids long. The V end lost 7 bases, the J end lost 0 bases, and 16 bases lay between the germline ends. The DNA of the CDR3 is TGTGCCAGTACCTCCCGAGGGCTTGGTAGCAATCAGCCCCAGCATTTT. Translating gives CASTSRGLGSNQPQHF.

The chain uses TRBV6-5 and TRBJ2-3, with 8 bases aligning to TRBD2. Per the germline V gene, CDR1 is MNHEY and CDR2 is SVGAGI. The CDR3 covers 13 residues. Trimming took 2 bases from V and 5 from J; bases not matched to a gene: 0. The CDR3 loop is CASSYLAGDTQYF. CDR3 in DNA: TGTGCCAGCAGTTACCTAGCGGGAGATACGCAGTATTTT.

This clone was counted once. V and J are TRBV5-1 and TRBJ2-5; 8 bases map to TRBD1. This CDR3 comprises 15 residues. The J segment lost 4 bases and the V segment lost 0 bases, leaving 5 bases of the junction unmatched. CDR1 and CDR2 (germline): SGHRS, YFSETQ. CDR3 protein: CASSLADRGRETQYF. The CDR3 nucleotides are TGCGCCAGCAGCTTGGCCGACAGGGGACGAGAGACCCAGTACTTC.

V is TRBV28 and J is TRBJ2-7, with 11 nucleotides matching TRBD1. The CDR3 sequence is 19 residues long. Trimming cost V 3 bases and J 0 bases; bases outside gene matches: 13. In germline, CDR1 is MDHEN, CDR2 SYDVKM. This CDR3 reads CASSFPRDRGFESSYEQYF. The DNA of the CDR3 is TGTGCCAGCAGTTTCCCCCGGGACAGGGGGTTCGAAAGCTCCTACGAGCAGTACTTC.

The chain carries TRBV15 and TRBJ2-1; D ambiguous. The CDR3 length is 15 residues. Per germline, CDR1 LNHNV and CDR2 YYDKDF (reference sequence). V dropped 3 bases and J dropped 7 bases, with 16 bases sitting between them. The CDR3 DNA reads TGTGCCACCAGCAGGGTGGTAGGGTACAATAATGAGCAGTTCTTC. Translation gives CATSRVVGYNNEQFF. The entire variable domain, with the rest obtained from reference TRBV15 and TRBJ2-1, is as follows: DAMVIQNPRYQVTQFGKPVTLSCSQTLNHNVMYWYQQKSSQAPKLLFHYYDKDFNNEADTPDNFQSRRPNTSFCFLDIRSPGLGDTAMYLCATSRVVGYNNEQFFGPGTRLTVL.

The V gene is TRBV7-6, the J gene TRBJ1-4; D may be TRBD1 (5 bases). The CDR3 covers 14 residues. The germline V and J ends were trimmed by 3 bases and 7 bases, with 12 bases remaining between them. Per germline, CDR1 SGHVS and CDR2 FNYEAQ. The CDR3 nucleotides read TGTGCCAGCAGCTTTGGGACGTCAATTGAAAAACTGTTTTTT. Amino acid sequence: CASSFGTSIEKLFF.